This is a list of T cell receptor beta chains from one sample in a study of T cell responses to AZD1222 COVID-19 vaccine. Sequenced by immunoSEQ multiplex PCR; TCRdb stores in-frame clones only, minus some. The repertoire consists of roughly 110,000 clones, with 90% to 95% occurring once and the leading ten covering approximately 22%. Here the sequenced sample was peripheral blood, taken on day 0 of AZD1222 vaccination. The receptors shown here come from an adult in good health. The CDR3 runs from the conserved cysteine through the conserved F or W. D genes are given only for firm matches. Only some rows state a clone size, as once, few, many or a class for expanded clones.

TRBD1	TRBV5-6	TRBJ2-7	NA	CASSSGTGEYEQYF	TGTGCCAGCAGCTCAGGGACAGGGGAATACGAGCAGTACTTC
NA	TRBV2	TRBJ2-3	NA	CARGAYTDTQYF	TGTGCCAGAGGGGCCTACACAGATACGCAGTATTTT
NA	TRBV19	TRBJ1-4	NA	CASSISHRAKEKLFF	TGTGCCAGTAGTATATCCCACAGGGCGAAGGAAAAACTGTTTTTT
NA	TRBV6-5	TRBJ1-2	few	CASSYGPGWGYGYTF	TGTGCCAGCAGTTACGGCCCAGGATGGGGCTATGGCTACACCTTC
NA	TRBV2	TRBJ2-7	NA	CASGLSYEQYF	TGTGCCAGCGGCTTATCCTACGAGCAGTACTTC
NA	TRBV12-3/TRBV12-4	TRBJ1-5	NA	CASSLGSNQPQHF	TGTGCCAGCAGTTTAGGTAGCAATCAGCCCCAGCATTTT
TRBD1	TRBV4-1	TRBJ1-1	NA	CASSTRQGAWTEAFF	TGCGCCAGCAGCACTCGACAGGGGGCTTGGACTGAAGCTTTCTTT
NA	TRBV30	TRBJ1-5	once	CAWSPRAGQEPQHF	TGTGCCTGGAGTCCCCGGGCAGGGCAGGAGCCCCAGCATTTT
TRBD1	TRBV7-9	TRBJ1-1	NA	CASSPATGVNTEAFF	TGTGCCAGCAGCCCTGCGACAGGGGTTAACACTGAAGCTTTCTTT
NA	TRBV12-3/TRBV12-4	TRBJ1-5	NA	CASSIPLGPQHF	TGTGCCAGCAGCATCCCCCTGGGGCCCCAGCATTTT
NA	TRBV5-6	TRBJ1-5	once	CASSYWSGHSNQPQHF	TGTGCCAGCAGCTACTGGAGCGGACATAGCAATCAGCCCCAGCATTTT